This T cell receptor beta chain comes out of a study of T cell responses to AZD1222 COVID-19 vaccine. The study's findings and limits: Recipients of AZD1222 seropositive at baseline numbered only 6 or 7. After the peak T cell response, and only then, were repertoires sampled. Spike-specific TCRs gained breadth and depth after people received two AZD1222 doses.

TCRdb's table, derived via immunoSEQ multiplex PCR, lists solely in-frame clones and lacks some. The sample shows about 150,000 clones, 90% to 95% of them seen only once. The germline gives CDR1 SGDLS, CDR2 YYNGEE. The ends lost 0 bases at V and 2 bases at J; junction bases unmatched: 2. The CDR3 length is 15 residues. Notes on this clone: Its target is not known.

Material: peripheral blood, obtained 28 days after the second AZD1222 dose. The clonotype was recovered from an adult who received the AZD1222 COVID-19 vaccine. The rearrangement links TRBV9 to TRBJ2-1; 7 positions agree with TRBD2. Here the CDR3 DNA reads TGTGCCAGCAGCGTAGCTAGCGGAGCCTACAATGAGCAGTTCTTC. This gives the protein CASSVASGAYNEQFF.